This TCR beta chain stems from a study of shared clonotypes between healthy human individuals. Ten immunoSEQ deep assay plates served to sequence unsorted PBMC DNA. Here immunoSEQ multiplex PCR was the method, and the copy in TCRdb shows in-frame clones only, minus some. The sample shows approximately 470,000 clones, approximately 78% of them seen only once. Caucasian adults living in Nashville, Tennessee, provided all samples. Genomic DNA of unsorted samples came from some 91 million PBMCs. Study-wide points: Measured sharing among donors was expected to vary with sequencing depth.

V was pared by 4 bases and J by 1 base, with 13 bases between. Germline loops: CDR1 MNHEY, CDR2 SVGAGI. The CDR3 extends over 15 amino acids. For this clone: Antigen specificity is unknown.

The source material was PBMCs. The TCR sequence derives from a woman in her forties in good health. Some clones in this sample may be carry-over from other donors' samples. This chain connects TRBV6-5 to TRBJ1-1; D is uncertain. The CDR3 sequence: CASSSGRPWNTEAFF. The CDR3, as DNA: TGTGCCAGCAGTTCGGGCAGGCCGTGGAACACTGAAGCTTTCTTT.